This passage covers 21 T cell receptor beta chains from one sample sequenced in a study of beta chain features in type 1 diabetes. Expressed TCRB transcripts were sequenced after all isolated RNA was converted to cDNA. Produced via immunoSEQ multiplex PCR; TCRdb's table is partial and in-frame only. This table has hundreds of thousands of clones, 14% appearing once. Sequencing was performed on central memory CD4+ T cells from blood. Receptors originate from a man aged 30-40 years in good health.

This chain uses TRBV29-1 with TRBJ2-5, with unresolved D. V was shortened by 3 bases and J by 5 bases, with 10 bases between the two germline ends. This CDR3 is 12 amino acids long. Germline CDR1 SQVTM, CDR2 ANQGSEA. This chain's CDR3 is CSVDSGGETQYF. CDR3 nucleotide sequence: TGCAGCGTTGACTCGGGTGGGGAGACCCAGTACTTC.

The sample holds many counts of this clone. This chain joins TRBV21-1 and TRBJ2-4; the DNA was not used to check the table's D call, TRBD2. TRBV21-1 is designated a pseudogene. The length of the CDR3 is 16 residues. The CDR3 nucleotides are TGTGCCAGCAGCAAAAATCCTCGCGCAGCCAAAAACATTCAGTACTTC. The encoded protein is CASSKNPRAAKNIQYF.

J is TRBJ2-5 and V is TRBV5-4; 7 bases agree with TRBD2. The germline V gene encodes CDR1 SGHNT and CDR2 YYREEE (reference sequence). This CDR3 has 15 amino acids. The J segment lost 4 bases and the V segment lost 4 bases, leaving 10 bases of the junction unmatched. CDR3 region: CASSQGTGGRETQYF. Written as DNA, the CDR3 is TGTGCCAGCAGCCAAGGAACTGGCGGGAGAGAGACCCAGTACTTC.

This clone was counted between two and nine times. This rearrangement joins TRBV21-1 to TRBJ2-1; the tabulated D call, TRBD2, remains unverified against the DNA. TRBV21-1 is tagged as a pseudogene. This CDR3 region has 16 residues. The CDR3 DNA reads as TGTGCCAGCAGCCCCTCTAGCGGGGGGTGCTACAATGAGCAGTTCTTC. Protein product: CASSPSSGGCYNEQFF.

About this clone itself: With a much larger clone just one base away, this may be a read error. Distinct nucleotide sequences in the sample also encode this CDR3. V and J are TRBV27 and TRBJ2-5; TRBD1 agrees at 7 bases. Trimming cost V 6 bases and J 5 bases; bases outside gene matches: 6. Germline V gives CDR1 MNHEY, CDR2 SMNVEV (reference sequence). The CDR3 is 13 residues long. As DNA, the CDR3 is TGTGCCAGCAGCTCGGACAGGCGGGAGACCCAGTACTTC. This translates into CASSSDRRETQYF.

The V call is TRBV6-1, the J call TRBJ1-6; TRBD1 aligns across 11 bases. The trim removed 6 bases at V and 7 bases at J, leaving 5 bases unmatched. Germline V CDR1 and CDR2: MNHNS, SASEGT. This CDR3 comprises 15 residues. Written as DNA, the CDR3 is TGTGCCAGCAGGAGAGGGGACAGGGGGAATTCACCCCTCCACTTT. Its protein product is CASRRGDRGNSPLHF.

This chain joins TRBV7-9 and TRBJ1-1, with D possibly being TRBD1 (6 bases). The CDR3 covers 16 residues. Trimming took 7 bases from V and 7 from J, leaving 25 bases between them. The germline V gene encodes CDR1 SEHNR and CDR2 FQNEAQ (reference sequence). The chain's CDR3 is CASTVRGSQGSGEAFF. CDR3 DNA sequence: TGTGCCAGCACCGTTAGGGGGTCGCAGGGTTCGGGTGAAGCTTTCTTT.

This clone was observed a few times. The CDR3 bases are TGTGCCAGTAGTTCTCAGCAGGGGGACGGTTCACCCCTCCACTTT. Translation: CASSSQQGDGSPLHF. J is TRBJ1-6 and V is TRBV19; 7 bases map to TRBD1. Per the germline V gene, CDR1 is LNHDA and CDR2 is SQIVND (reference sequence). V gave up 5 bases and J gave up 9 bases; unmatched junction bases: 10. CDR3 length equals 15 residues.

The V gene is TRBV6-5, the J gene TRBJ1-2; TRBD1 matches 12 bases. The trim removed 4 bases at V and 7 bases at J, leaving 7 bases unmatched. Per the germline V gene, CDR1 is MNHEY and CDR2 is SVGAGI. CDR3 size: 15 residues. CDR3 loop: CASSSGGQGASGYTF. In DNA, the CDR3 is TGTGCCAGCAGTTCGGGGGGACAGGGGGCATCTGGCTACACCTTC.

Notes on this clone: Other DNA sequences within the sample encode an identical CDR3. The V call is TRBV11-2, the J call TRBJ2-3, with a tentative D call TRBD2 (6 bases). Germline V CDR1 and CDR2: SGHAT, FQNNGV. The V end was cut by 3 bases, the J end by 2 bases, with 9 bases between. The CDR3 is 14 amino acids. CDR3 sequence reads: CASSLGGSTDTQYF. The CDR3 coding sequence is TGTGCCAGCAGCTTGGGGGGTTCCACAGATACGCAGTATTTT.

This sequence joins TRBV5-1 and TRBJ1-4, with a tentative D call TRBD1 (5 bases). The CDR3 runs to 18 residues. The ends were cut back, 0 bases at V and 0 bases at J, with 15 bases in the middle. CDR1 is SGHRS and CDR2 is YFSETQ in the germline V gene. CDR3 protein: CASSLANTGYATNEKLFF. The CDR3 coding sequence is TGCGCCAGCAGCTTGGCCAATACAGGTTATGCAACTAATGAAAAACTGTTTTTT.

This clone was counted many times. The rearrangement uses TRBV14 and TRBJ2-4; D possibly uses TRBD1 or TRBD2 (6 bases each). In germline, CDR1 is SGHDN, CDR2 FVKESK. V was trimmed by 3 bases and J by 4 bases, leaving 13 bases between them. This CDR3 region has 15 residues. CDR3: CASSQLRGEKNIQYF. Here the CDR3 DNA reads TGTGCCAGCAGCCAGCTGAGGGGGGAGAAAAACATTCAGTACTTC.

This rearrangement joins TRBV30 to TRBJ2-2; no firm D call. V shed 1 base and J shed 10 bases, with 7 bases lying between them. Germline V gene lookup returns CDR1 GTSNPN and CDR2 SVGIG (reference sequence). CDR3 length equals 11 residues. The CDR3 nucleotides read TGTGCCTGGAGTGATCGGATGGAGCTGTTTTTT. Amino acid sequence: CAWSDRMELFF.

Comments on this clone: The sample holds other DNA sequences that translate to the same CDR3. CDR3 loop: CSVETGGNQPQHF. As DNA, the CDR3 is TGCAGCGTTGAAACAGGAGGCAATCAGCCCCAGCATTTT. This sequence joins TRBV29-1 and TRBJ1-5; D is possibly TRBD1 (5 bases). The CDR3 loop spans 13 amino acids. CDR1 is SQVTM, CDR2 ANQGSEA, per germline. Trimming pared 2 bases from V and 2 bases from J, leaving 7 bases between.

This clone was found a few times. This chain uses TRBV25-1 with TRBJ1-2; D possibly corresponds to TRBD1 (6 bases). V was pared by 3 bases and J by 8 bases, with 13 bases between. The length of the CDR3 is 13 residues. Germline CDR1 is MGHDK and CDR2 is SYGVNS. In DNA, the CDR3 is TGTGCCAGCAGTGAGCCAGGGGCGGTGGGCTACACCTTC. Protein sequence: CASSEPGAVGYTF.

The sample holds a few counts of this clone. V is TRBV29-1 and J is TRBJ2-3; D might be TRBD1 or TRBD2, each matching 5 bases. Germline values: CDR1 SQVTM, CDR2 ANQGSEA. The CDR3 consists of 13 residues. V dropped 3 bases and J dropped 2 bases, with 9 bases sitting between them. The CDR3 nucleotides read TGCAGCGTTGACTCAGGGACCACAGATACGCAGTATTTT. This codes for CSVDSGTTDTQYF.

This clone was seen a handful of times. V usage is TRBV11-2 and J usage is TRBJ1-1; 9 bases align to TRBD1. Per germline, CDR1 SGHAT and CDR2 FQNNGV. With 4 bases clipped from V and 11 bases from J, the junction kept 8 bases outside the gene matches. The CDR3 consists of 13 residues. The CDR3 spells CASSSGTGKYAFF. DNA for the CDR3: TGTGCCAGCAGCTCCGGGACAGGGAAGTATGCTTTCTTT. Based on the CDR3 plus reference TRBV11-2 and TRBJ1-1, the full variable domain is EAGVAQSPRYKIIEKRQSVAFWCNPISGHATLYWYQQILGQGPKLLIQFQNNGVVDDSQLPKDRFSAERLKGVDSTLKIQPAKLEDSAVYLCASSSGTGKYAFFGQGTRLTVV.

This clone was observed a single time. The chain combines TRBV10-1 with TRBJ2-1, with 7 bases matching TRBD1. V dropped 0 bases and J dropped 9; count of bases not matched to a gene: 8. The CDR3 extends over 15 amino acids. The germline V gene has CDR1 WNHNN and CDR2 SYGVQD (reference sequence). The CDR3 region has the DNA TGCGCCAGCAGTGAGTCGCTAGGACAGGTTAGTGAGCAGTTCTTC. Its translation: CASSESLGQVSEQFF.

The J gene is TRBJ1-4, the V gene TRBV18, with D possibly matching TRBD1 (6 bases). Trimming removed 3 bases from V and 8 bases from J, with 13 bases in between. This CDR3 is 14 amino acids long. CDR1 KGHSH and CDR2 LQKENI come from the germline V gene. Here the CDR3 reads CASSPRTGYEKLFF. The CDR3 DNA reads TGTGCCAGCTCACCCCGCACAGGGTACGAAAAACTGTTTTTT.

For this clone: This may arise from a read error, as a much more abundant clone is one base away. The V and J genes are TRBV5-6 and TRBJ2-3; no clear D. The V and J ends lost 3 bases and 4 bases respectively, with 6 bases between them. The CDR3 is 12 amino acids. Per the germline V gene, CDR1 is SGHDT and CDR2 is YYEEEE. CDR3 DNA sequence: TGTGCCAGCAGCTATGAACCAGATACGCAGTATTTT. Translated, it gives CASSYEPDTQYF.

V usage is TRBV5-4 and J usage is TRBJ2-1; D might be TRBD1 or TRBD2, each matching 6 bases. Germline values: CDR1 SGHNT, CDR2 YYREEE (reference sequence). This CDR3 comprises 18 residues. Deletions cut 0 bases from V and 0 bases from J, with 16 bases between. The chain's CDR3 is CASSLGGATVVSYNEQFF. The CDR3 nucleotides are TGTGCCAGCAGCTTGGGGGGGGCGACGGTCGTCTCCTACAATGAGCAGTTCTTC.